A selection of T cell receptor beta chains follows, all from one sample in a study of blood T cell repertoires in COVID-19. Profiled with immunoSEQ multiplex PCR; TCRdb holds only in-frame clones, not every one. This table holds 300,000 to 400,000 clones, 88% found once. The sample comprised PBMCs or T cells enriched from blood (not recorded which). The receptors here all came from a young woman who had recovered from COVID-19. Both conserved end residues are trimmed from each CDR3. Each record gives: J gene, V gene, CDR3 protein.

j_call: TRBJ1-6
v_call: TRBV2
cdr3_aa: ASSEALSRTGSSPLH

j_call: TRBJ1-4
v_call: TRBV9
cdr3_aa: ASSPRGEIRDEKLF

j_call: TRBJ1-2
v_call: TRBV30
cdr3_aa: AWSAQGAANYGYT

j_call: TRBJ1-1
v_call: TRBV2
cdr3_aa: ASSQWANTEAF

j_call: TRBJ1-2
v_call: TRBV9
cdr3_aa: ASSVRRTGGGYT

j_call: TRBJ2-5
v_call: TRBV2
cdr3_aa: ASMNPRVYQETQY

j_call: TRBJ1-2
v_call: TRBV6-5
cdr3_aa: ASEDQGQGYGYT

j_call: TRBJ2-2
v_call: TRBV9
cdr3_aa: ASSVGQGGTGELF

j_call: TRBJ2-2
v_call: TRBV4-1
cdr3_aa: ASSLRGSGELF

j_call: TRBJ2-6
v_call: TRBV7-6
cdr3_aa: ASSLVRDSGANVLT

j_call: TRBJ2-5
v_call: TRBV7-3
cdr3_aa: ASSLMPGGRGETQY

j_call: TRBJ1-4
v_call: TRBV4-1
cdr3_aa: ASSQTGNEKLF

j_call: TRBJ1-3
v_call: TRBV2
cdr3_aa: ASSDRQELISGNTIY

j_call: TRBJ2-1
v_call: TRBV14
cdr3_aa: ASSQGGGHNEQF

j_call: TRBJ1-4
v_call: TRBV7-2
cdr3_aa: ASSLDIRSLMF

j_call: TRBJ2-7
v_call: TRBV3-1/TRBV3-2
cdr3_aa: ASSQDGGGWLSYEQY

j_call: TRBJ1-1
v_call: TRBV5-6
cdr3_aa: ASSLSGQGNTEAF

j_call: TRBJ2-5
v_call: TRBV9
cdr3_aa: ASSASGGGQETQY

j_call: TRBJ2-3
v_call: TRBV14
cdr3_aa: ASSPRLAGRTDTQY